This TCR beta chain derives from a study of blood T cell repertoires in COVID-19. Study-level background: Sources were T cells, B-cell-depleted T cells, or PBMCs; the material itself was cDNA or gDNA.

The Seattle site enrolled patients during active infection and followed them longitudinally. In the authors' methods: From reference gene primer amplification, estimates of nucleated cell counts were derived. Profiling relied on immunoSEQ multiplex PCR, and the TCRdb table lists in-frame clones only, not all of them. V, J and clone size derive from that table, while D and trimming were established from the DNA sequence. This table has about 480,000 clones, about 91% appearing once. The sample was peripheral blood. The TCR was taken from a woman aged 45-60 years with COVID-19, enrolled during active disease.

The CDR3 sequence: CARKAEGFNQPQHF. Here the CDR3 DNA reads TGTGCCAGGAAAGCCGAGGGTTTCAATCAGCCCCAGCATTTT. The chain is built from TRBV2 and TRBJ1-5; D not certain. The V and J ends lost 9 bases and 3 bases respectively, with 15 bases between them. Germline CDR1 and CDR2: SNHLY and FYNNEI. The CDR3 totals 14 residues.